The 27 T cell receptor beta chains below were found in one sample sequenced in a study of blood T cell repertoires in COVID-19. Clones were sequenced by immunoSEQ multiplex PCR, and TCRdb holds only the in-frame ones, with some missing. The sample holds a few hundred thousand clones, 70% to 90% seen once. The sequenced sample consisted of PBMCs or T cells enriched from blood (not recorded which). The receptors shown here come from a woman between 18 and 30 years old who had recovered from COVID-19.

This clone has only one observation. This chain joins TRBV20-1 and TRBJ2-3, with a weak D call TRBD2 (5 bases). Trimming removed 3 bases at V and 1 base at J, with 17 bases between. The CDR3 has 16 residues. The germline gives CDR1 DFQATT, CDR2 SNEGSKA (reference sequence). The DNA for the CDR3 is TGCAGTGCTAGTGCTGGCGGGCGAGAACGCACAGATACGCAGTATTTT. It codes for CSASAGGRERTDTQYF.

The gene calls are TRBV3-1 (or the pseudogene TRBV3-2) and TRBJ2-1; 7 bases agree with TRBD2. The germline V gene has CDR1 LGHDT and CDR2 YNNKEL (reference sequence). V lost 0 bases, J lost 5 bases, and 4 bases stayed unmatched. The CDR3 is 15 amino acids. The CDR3 region is CASSQERLADNEQFF. CDR3 coding DNA: TGTGCCAGCAGCCAAGAGCGGCTAGCGGACAATGAGCAGTTCTTC.

The chain employs TRBV27 and TRBJ1-2; 9 bases map to TRBD1. Trimming cost V 5 bases and J 4 bases; bases outside gene matches: 5. This CDR3 is 14 amino acids long. Germline CDR1 is MNHEY and CDR2 is SMNVEV (reference sequence). For the CDR3, the DNA is TGTGCCAGCAGTCCGGGACAGGGACTCTATGGCTACACCTTC. Its translation: CASSPGQGLYGYTF.

This chain links TRBV4-1 with TRBJ2-5; the D gene is possibly TRBD2 (6 bases). The CDR3 is 13 residues long. The V and J ends lost 2 bases and 5 bases respectively, with 9 bases between them. CDR1 and CDR2 from the germline V gene are MGHRA and YSYEKL. The CDR3 loop is CASSQLGRETQYF. The CDR3 DNA reads as TGCGCCAGCAGCCAATTGGGGAGGGAGACCCAGTACTTC.

The J gene is TRBJ1-5, the V gene TRBV27, with 7 nucleotides matching TRBD1. After removal of 4 bases from V and 3 bases from J, the junction contained 3 bases not matched to a gene. Germline CDR1 and CDR2: MNHEY and SMNVEV (reference sequence). The CDR3 consists of 14 residues. Here the CDR3 reads CASSSGQINQPQHF. As DNA, the CDR3 is TGTGCCAGCAGTTCGGGACAGATCAATCAGCCCCAGCATTTT.

The chain links TRBV27 to TRBJ1-5; unclear D gene. Germline V gene lookup returns CDR1 MNHEY and CDR2 SMNVEV (reference sequence). The CDR3 totals 14 residues. The DNA of the CDR3 is TGTGCGTCCAGAGGGTCGGTCGGCAATCAGCCCCAGCATTTT. Its protein is CASRGSVGNQPQHF.

J is TRBJ1-1 and V is TRBV19; D gene ambiguous. Germline CDR1 reads LNHDA; CDR2 reads SQIVND (reference sequence). V was pared by 1 base and J by 6 bases, with 15 bases between. The CDR3 runs 15 residues. CDR3 protein: CASSIVEGSGPEAFF. CDR3 DNA sequence: TGTGCCAGTAGTATAGTTGAGGGCTCGGGTCCTGAAGCTTTCTTT.

The chain has TRBV2 and TRBJ2-1; possibly TRBD2 for D (5 bases). The CDR3 spans 15 residues. With 7 bases removed from V and 1 base from J, the gap between germline ends came to 14 bases. CDR1 is SNHLY and CDR2 is FYNNEI in the germline V gene. For the CDR3, the DNA is TGTGCCAGCACTTGGATCGAGGGTTCCTACAATGAGCAGTTCTTC. Translated, it gives CASTWIEGSYNEQFF.

DNA for the CDR3: TGTGCCTGGGAGGGGGCGGATACGCAGTATTTT. Translated: CAWEGADTQYF. This chain joins TRBV30 and TRBJ2-3, with TRBD1 identical over 7 bases. J was trimmed by 6 bases and V by 5 bases; bases with no gene match: 2. There are 11 residues in the CDR3. Per the germline V gene, CDR1 is GTSNPN and CDR2 is SVGIG (reference sequence).

The chain uses TRBV7-9 and TRBJ2-7, with 8 bases lining up with TRBD2. Germline-derived CDR1 and CDR2 are SEHNR and FQNEAQ (reference sequence). The CDR3 is made up of 16 amino acids. V lost 4 bases and J lost 7; bases outside the gene matches: 15. The CDR3 DNA reads as TGTGCCAGCAGCTCATCACATCAAGGGCGGGAGGAAGAGCAGTACTTC. Translating gives CASSSSHQGREEEQYF.

The chain recombines TRBV19 with TRBJ1-1; D gene ambiguous. The CDR3 runs 11 residues. Per germline, CDR1 LNHDA and CDR2 SQIVND (reference sequence). The V gene lost 8 bases and the J gene lost 7 bases, with 11 bases spanning the gap. CDR3 nucleotide sequence: TGTGCCAGTCTAGACGGCTTTGAAGCTTTCTTT. The encoded protein is CASLDGFEAFF.

The chain has TRBV6-2 or TRBV6-3 and TRBJ2-7, with 8 nucleotides matching TRBD1. V lost 2 bases and J lost 2; bases outside the gene matches: 14. There are 18 residues in the CDR3. Germline loops: CDR1 MNHEY, CDR2 SVGEGT. The CDR3: CASSYLSGGAFLPYEQYF. CDR3 nucleotide sequence: TGTGCCAGCAGTTACCTTTCAGGGGGCGCGTTTCTACCCTACGAGCAGTACTTC.

This clone was detected only once. The chain links TRBV18 to TRBJ2-3; possible D gene TRBD2, 6 bases. Germline values: CDR1 KGHSH, CDR2 LQKENI. The CDR3 loop spans 17 amino acids. Trimming took off 3 bases at V and 3 bases at J, with 19 bases between the two ends. In DNA, the CDR3 is TGTGCCAGCTCACCCAACTTTCTAGCGCGTCAAACAGATACGCAGTATTTT. This translates into CASSPNFLARQTDTQYF.

The chain joins TRBV27 to TRBJ2-5; 8 nucleotides line up with TRBD2. The CDR3 runs 16 residues. The trim removed 0 bases at V and 1 base at J, leaving 4 bases unmatched. The germline CDR1 and CDR2 sequences are MNHEY and SMNVEV (reference sequence). Here the CDR3 reads CASSLSAGGIQETQYF. DNA for the CDR3: TGTGCCAGCAGTTTATCTGCGGGGGGCATCCAAGAGACCCAGTACTTC.

The rearrangement links TRBV6-1 to TRBJ1-1, with D uncertain. Germline V gene data show CDR1 as MNHNS and CDR2 as SASEGT. The germline V and J ends were trimmed by 3 bases and 1 base, with 6 bases remaining between them. This CDR3 spans 13 amino acids. The CDR3 region has the DNA TGTGCCAGCAGTGACCCGGGGAACACTGAAGCTTTCTTT. It codes for CASSDPGNTEAFF.

V gene TRBV3-1 (or the pseudogene TRBV3-2) combines with J gene TRBJ2-3; weak D call: TRBD1 (5 bases). The V end was cut by 3 bases, the J end by 1 base, with 5 bases between. This CDR3 has 13 amino acids. Looked up from germline, CDR1 is LGHDT and CDR2 is YNNKEL (reference sequence). The CDR3 sequence is CASSHRGTDTQYF. CDR3 DNA: TGTGCCAGCAGCCACAGGGGCACAGATACGCAGTATTTT.

This clone has more than one count but fewer than ten. This sequence joins TRBV12-3 or TRBV12-4 and TRBJ1-5; D is unresolved. This CDR3 has 13 residues. V shed 6 bases and J shed 0 bases, with 6 bases lying between them. CDR3 protein: CASSNHSNQPQHF. For the CDR3, the DNA is TGTGCCAGCAGCAATCATAGCAATCAGCCCCAGCATTTT.

The chain joins TRBV6-5 to TRBJ1-3, with D unclear. The germline gives CDR1 MNHEY, CDR2 SVGAGI. The CDR3 is 15 residues long. V lost 6 bases, J lost 0 bases, and 12 bases lay in between. DNA of the CDR3: TGTGCCAGCAGCCCCGACATTGCCTCTGGAAACACCATATATTTT. Residues: CASSPDIASGNTIYF.

The rearrangement uses TRBV24-1 and TRBJ2-1, with TRBD2 identical over 12 bases. The junction had 8 bases not matched to a gene; V was cut back by 4 bases and J by 5 bases. The CDR3 has 17 amino acids. Germline-derived CDR1 and CDR2 are KGHDR and SFDVKD. For the CDR3, the DNA is TGTGCCACCAGTGACTCCGGACTAGCGGGGCACAACAATGAGCAGTTCTTC. Translation: CATSDSGLAGHNNEQFF.

This clone was seen a few times. J is TRBJ1-1 and V is TRBV10-3; 8 nucleotides line up with TRBD1. This CDR3 has 13 amino acids. With V trimmed by 4 bases and J by 6 bases, 4 bases remained unmatched. CDR1 is ENHRY and CDR2 is SYGVKD in the germline V gene. The CDR3 is CAISATGAPEAFF. The DNA of the CDR3 is TGTGCCATCAGTGCGACAGGGGCGCCTGAAGCTTTCTTT.

A single count supports this clone. The V call is TRBV7-2, the J call TRBJ1-6; D ambiguous. Germline V gives CDR1 SGHTA, CDR2 FQGNSA. The CDR3 sequence is 16 residues long. Trimming pared 5 bases from V and 3 bases from J, leaving 14 bases between. In DNA, the CDR3 is TGTGCCAGCAGCAAAGAGGAGGGATTCTATAATTCACCCCTCCACTTT. Encoded protein: CASSKEEGFYNSPLHF. The full variable domain, its missing parts supplied by reference TRBV7-2 and TRBJ1-6, is GAGVSQSPSNKVTEKGKDVELRCDPISGHTALYWYRQSLGQGLEFLIYFQGNSAPDKSGLPSDRFSAERTGGSVSTLTIQRTQQEDSAVYLCASSKEEGFYNSPLHFGNGTRLTVT.

With regard to this clone: This same CDR3 is encoded by further DNA sequences in the sample. The chain has TRBV5-1 and TRBJ1-3; the match to TRBD1 covers 12 bases. The CDR3 spans 17 residues. The germline V gene has CDR1 SGHRS and CDR2 YFSETQ. J gave up 4 bases and V 0 bases, and 5 bases lay outside the gene matches. The CDR3 DNA sequence: TGCGCCAGCAGCTTGGCCGGGACAGGGGGCTTCGGAAACACCATATATTTT. Amino acids: CASSLAGTGGFGNTIYF. Filled out from reference TRBV5-1 and TRBJ1-3, the complete variable domain reads KAGVTQTPRYLIKTRGQQVTLSCSPISGHRSVSWYQQTPGQGLQFLFEYFSETQRNKGNFPGRFSGRQFSNSRSEMNVSTLELGDSALYLCASSLAGTGGFGNTIYFGEGSWLTVV.

The J gene is TRBJ1-5, the V gene TRBV3-1 (or the pseudogene TRBV3-2); unclear D gene. Germline CDR1 is LGHDT and CDR2 is YNNKEL (reference sequence). This CDR3 is 15 amino acids long. The V gene lost 4 bases and the J gene lost 2 bases, with 12 bases spanning the gap. Written as DNA, the CDR3 is TGTGCCAGCAGCCGCCAGCCGGGTGGCAATCAGCCCCAGCATTTT. Translated: CASSRQPGGNQPQHF.

V is TRBV2 and J is TRBJ1-6; 7 nucleotides align to TRBD1. V trimming: 7 bases; J trimming: 5 bases; junction bases outside the gene matches: 8. This CDR3 region has 15 residues. Germline CDR1 SNHLY, CDR2 FYNNEI. The CDR3 spells CASKGIGTDNSPLHF. CDR3 nucleotides: TGTGCCAGCAAGGGGATCGGGACAGATAATTCACCCCTCCACTTT.

In DNA form, the CDR3 reads TGCGCCAGCAGCCAAGGTATTATGCAAGAGACCCAGTACTTC. This translates into CASSQGIMQETQYF. The rearrangement links TRBV4-3 to TRBJ2-5, with D unresolved. Germline values: CDR1 LGHNA, CDR2 YSLEER. This CDR3 spans 14 amino acids. V was pared by 1 base and J by 2 bases, with 8 bases between.

The chain combines TRBV6-5 with TRBJ2-2; tentatively, D is TRBD2 (6 bases). The V end was cut by 6 bases, the J end by 7 bases, with 15 bases between. CDR3 size: 14 residues. The germline gives CDR1 MNHEY, CDR2 SVGAGI. The chain's CDR3 is CASRPLREVGELFF. The CDR3 nucleotides are TGTGCCAGCAGGCCCTTGCGGGAAGTCGGGGAGCTGTTTTTT.

The chain has TRBV27 and TRBJ1-2; the match to TRBD1 covers 7 bases. Trimming removed 3 bases from V and 0 bases from J; junction bases left unmatched: 4. The CDR3 length is 15 residues. Germline CDR1 reads MNHEY; CDR2 reads SMNVEV (reference sequence). The CDR3 nucleotides read TGTGCCAGCAGTTTCTCCGGGACAGCTAACTATGGCTACACCTTC. It codes for CASSFSGTANYGYTF.